This TCR beta chain stems from a study of CD8 T cells in Susac syndrome. Study-level results: It was acknowledged by the study that relatively few individuals were included in its TCR sequencing and HLA analysis.

In the case of this clonotype: Its antigen is not identified.

cDNA came from roughly 0.47 to 1 ug RNA primed by random hexamers. Amplification of TCR beta CDR3 was carried out by immunoSEQ multiplex PCR, which covered 54 Vbeta and 13 Jbeta segments. TCRdb processed the immunoSEQ multiplex PCR reads anew with MiXCR; each CDR3 protein has one entry. The sample holds approximately 230,000 distinct CDR3 sequences, approximately 92% seen once. CDR1 and CDR2 (germline): SGHTA, FQGNSA. CDR3 length: 12 amino acids. V was cut by 6 bases and J by 5 bases, with 10 bases left in between. High-throughput TCR beta sequencing covered peripheral CD8+ and CD4+ T cells. TEMRA cells were enriched by FACS, while CD8+ and CD4+ T cells were obtained through a negative isolation that was performed magnetically.

The chain employs TRBV7-2 and TRBJ2-5, with D unclear. This TCR came from a human donor with multiple sclerosis. Input material: CD4+ T cells from PBMCs. The CDR3 loop reads CASSVARETQYF. The CDR3 DNA sequence: TGTGCCAGCAGTGTAGCTCGGGAGACCCAGTACTTC.